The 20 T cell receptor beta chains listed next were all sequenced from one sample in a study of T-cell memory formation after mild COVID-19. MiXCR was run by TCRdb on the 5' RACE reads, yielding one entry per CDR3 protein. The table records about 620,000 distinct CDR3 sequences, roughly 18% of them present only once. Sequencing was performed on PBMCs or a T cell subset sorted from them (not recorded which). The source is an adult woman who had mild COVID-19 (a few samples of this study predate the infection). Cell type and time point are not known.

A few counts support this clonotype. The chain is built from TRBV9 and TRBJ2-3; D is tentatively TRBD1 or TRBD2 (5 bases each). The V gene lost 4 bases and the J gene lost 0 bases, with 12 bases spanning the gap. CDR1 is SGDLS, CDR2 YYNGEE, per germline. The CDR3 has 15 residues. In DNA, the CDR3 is TGTGCCAGCAGCACCGGGACCTGGAGCACAGATACGCAGTATTTT. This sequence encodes CASSTGTWSTDTQYF.

Here the CDR3 reads CASSVVAGVGTGELFF. In nucleotides, the CDR3 is TGTGCCAGCAGCGTAGTTGCGGGAGTAGGCACCGGGGAGCTGTTTTTT. The chain links TRBV9 to TRBJ2-2, with 7 bases that match TRBD2. The CDR3 covers 16 residues. V dropped 0 bases and J dropped 4; count of bases not matched to a gene: 6. Germline CDR1 is SGDLS and CDR2 is YYNGEE.

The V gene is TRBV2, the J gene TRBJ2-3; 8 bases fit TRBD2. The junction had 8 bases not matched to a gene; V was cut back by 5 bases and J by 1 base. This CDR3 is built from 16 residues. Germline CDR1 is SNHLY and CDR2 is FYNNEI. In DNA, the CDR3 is TGTGCCAGCAGTCCCCTGGCGGGGGGACGCACAGATACGCAGTATTTT. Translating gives CASSPLAGGRTDTQYF.

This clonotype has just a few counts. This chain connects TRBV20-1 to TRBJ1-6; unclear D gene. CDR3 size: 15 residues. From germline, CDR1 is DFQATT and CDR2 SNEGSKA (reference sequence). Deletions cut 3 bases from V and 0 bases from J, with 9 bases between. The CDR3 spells CSASPSGSYNSPLHF. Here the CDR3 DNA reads TGCAGTGCTAGCCCCAGTGGCTCCTATAATTCACCCCTCCACTTT.

CDR3 DNA: TGTGCCAGCAGCGCCCTTCCGGGAGCTCGGGAGACCCAGTACTTC. This sequence encodes CASSALPGARETQYF. The rearrangement joins TRBV7-3 to TRBJ2-5; tentatively, D is TRBD2 (6 bases). Per germline, CDR1 SGHTA and CDR2 FQGTGA. The CDR3 totals 15 residues. Trimming shortened V by 5 bases and J by 5 bases, and 18 bases separated the two germline ends. The full variable domain, rest sourced from reference TRBV7-3 and TRBJ2-5, is GAGVSQTPSNKVTEKGKYVELRCDPISGHTALYWYRQSLGQGPEFLIYFQGTGAADDSGLPNDRFFAVRPEGSVSTLKIQRTERGDSAVYLCASSALPGARETQYFGPGTRLLVL.

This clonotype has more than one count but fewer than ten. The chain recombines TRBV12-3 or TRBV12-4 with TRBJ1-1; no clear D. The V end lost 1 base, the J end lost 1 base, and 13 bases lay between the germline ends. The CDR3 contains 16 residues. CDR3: CASSLGRSGRNTEAFF. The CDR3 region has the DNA TGTGCCAGCAGTTTAGGTAGGAGCGGACGGAACACTGAAGCTTTCTTT.

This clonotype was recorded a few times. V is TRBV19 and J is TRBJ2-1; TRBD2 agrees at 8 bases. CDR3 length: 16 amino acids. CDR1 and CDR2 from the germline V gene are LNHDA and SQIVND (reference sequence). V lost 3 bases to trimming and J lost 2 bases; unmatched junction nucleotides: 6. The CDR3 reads CASSMPTSGAYNEQFF. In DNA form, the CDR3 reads TGTGCCAGTAGTATGCCTACTAGCGGAGCCTACAATGAGCAGTTCTTC.

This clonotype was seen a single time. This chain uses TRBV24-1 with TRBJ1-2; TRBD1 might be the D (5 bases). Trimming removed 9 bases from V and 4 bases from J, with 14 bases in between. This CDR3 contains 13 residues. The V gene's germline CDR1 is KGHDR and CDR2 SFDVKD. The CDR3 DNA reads TGTGCCACCTCCCCGGGGCTCCCCTATGGCTACACCTTC. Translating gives CATSPGLPYGYTF.

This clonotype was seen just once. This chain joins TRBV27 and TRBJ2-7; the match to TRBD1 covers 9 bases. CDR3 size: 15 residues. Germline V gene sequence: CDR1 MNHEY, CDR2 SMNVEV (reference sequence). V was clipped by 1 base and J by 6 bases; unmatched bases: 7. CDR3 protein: CASSLWGGQGPEQYF. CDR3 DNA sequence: TGTGCCAGCAGTTTATGGGGGGGACAGGGTCCCGAGCAGTACTTC.

The CDR3 loop is CASIAGGTQYF. CDR3 in DNA: TGTGCCAGCATCGCGGGGGGAACGCAGTATTTT. The J gene is TRBJ2-3, the V gene TRBV28; TRBD2 matches 8 bases. After removal of 7 bases from V and 9 bases from J, the junction contained 3 bases not matched to a gene. The CDR3 contains 11 residues. The V gene's germline CDR1 is MDHEN and CDR2 SYDVKM.

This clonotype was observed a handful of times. The CDR3 loop reads CASSPPGGLTEAFF. As DNA, the CDR3 is TGCGCCAGCAGCCCACCAGGGGGACTCACTGAAGCTTTCTTT. The chain combines TRBV5-1 with TRBJ1-1; 7 positions match TRBD1. The CDR3 runs to 14 residues. Trimming cost V 4 bases and J 4 bases; bases outside gene matches: 7. From germline, CDR1 is SGHRS and CDR2 YFSETQ.

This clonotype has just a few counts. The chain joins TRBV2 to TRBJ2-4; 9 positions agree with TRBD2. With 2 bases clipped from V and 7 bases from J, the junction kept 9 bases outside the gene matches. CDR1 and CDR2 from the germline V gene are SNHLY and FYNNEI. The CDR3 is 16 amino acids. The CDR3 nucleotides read TGTGCCAGCAGTGAACGGGCGGGGGGGCCTCGGAACATTCAGTACTTC. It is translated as CASSERAGGPRNIQYF.

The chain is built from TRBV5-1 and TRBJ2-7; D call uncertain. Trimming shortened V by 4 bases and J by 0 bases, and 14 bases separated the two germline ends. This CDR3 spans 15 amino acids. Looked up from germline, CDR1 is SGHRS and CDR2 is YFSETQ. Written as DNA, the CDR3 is TGCGCCAGCAGCCCGCGTCCCGGATTCTCCTACGAGCAGTACTTC. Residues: CASSPRPGFSYEQYF. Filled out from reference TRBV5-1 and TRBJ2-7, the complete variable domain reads KAGVTQTPRYLIKTRGQQVTLSCSPISGHRSVSWYQQTPGQGLQFLFEYFSETQRNKGNFPGRFSGRQFSNSRSEMNVSTLELGDSALYLCASSPRPGFSYEQYFGPGTRLTVT.

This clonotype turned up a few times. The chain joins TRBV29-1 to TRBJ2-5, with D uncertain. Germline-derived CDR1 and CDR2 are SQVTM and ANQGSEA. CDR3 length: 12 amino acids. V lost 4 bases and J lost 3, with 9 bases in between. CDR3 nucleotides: TGCAGCGTTGCCCACAAGAAAGAGACCCAGTACTTC. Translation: CSVAHKKETQYF.

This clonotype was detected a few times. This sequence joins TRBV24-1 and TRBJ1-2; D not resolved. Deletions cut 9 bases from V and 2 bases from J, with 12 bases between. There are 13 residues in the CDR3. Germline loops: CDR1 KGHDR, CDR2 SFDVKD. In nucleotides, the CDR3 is TGTGCCACCGCCGTGGAGGGCAACTATGGCTACACCTTC. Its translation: CATAVEGNYGYTF.

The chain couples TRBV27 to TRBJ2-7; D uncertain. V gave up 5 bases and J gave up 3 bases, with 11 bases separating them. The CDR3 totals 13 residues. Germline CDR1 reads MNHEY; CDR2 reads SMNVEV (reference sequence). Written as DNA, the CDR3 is TGTGCCAGCAGTACGGGCCTCCACTACGAGCAGTACTTC. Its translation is CASSTGLHYEQYF.

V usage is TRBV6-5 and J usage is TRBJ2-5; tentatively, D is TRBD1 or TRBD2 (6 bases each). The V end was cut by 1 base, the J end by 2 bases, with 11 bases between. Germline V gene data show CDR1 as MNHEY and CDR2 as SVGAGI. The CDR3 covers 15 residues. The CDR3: CASSYLEGGQETQYF. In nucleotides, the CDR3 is TGTGCCAGCAGTTACTTAGAAGGGGGGCAAGAGACCCAGTACTTC.

The CDR3 reads CSVEDRGLGTQYF. CDR3 in DNA: TGCAGCGTTGAAGACAGGGGATTGGGGACCCAGTACTTC. The chain is built from TRBV29-1 and TRBJ2-5, with D possibly TRBD1 on 6 matching bases. The germline gives CDR1 SQVTM, CDR2 ANQGSEA. The CDR3 totals 13 residues. The V end was cut by 0 bases, the J end by 7 bases, with 12 bases between.

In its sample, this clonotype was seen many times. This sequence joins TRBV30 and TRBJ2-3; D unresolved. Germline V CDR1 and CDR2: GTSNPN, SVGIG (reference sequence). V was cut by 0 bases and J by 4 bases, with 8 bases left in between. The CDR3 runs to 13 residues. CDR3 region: CAWSVRRADTQYF. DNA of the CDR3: TGTGCCTGGAGTGTACGTCGGGCAGATACGCAGTATTTT.

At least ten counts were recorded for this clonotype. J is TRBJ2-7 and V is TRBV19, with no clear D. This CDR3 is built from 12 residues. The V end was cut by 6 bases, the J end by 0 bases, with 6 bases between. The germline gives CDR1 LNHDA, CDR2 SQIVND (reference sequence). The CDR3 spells CASRAASYEQYF. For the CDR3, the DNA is TGTGCCAGTAGGGCAGCCTCCTACGAGCAGTACTTC. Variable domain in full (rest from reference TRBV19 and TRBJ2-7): DGGITQSPKYLFRKEGQNVTLSCEQNLNHDAMYWYRQDPGQGLRLIYYSQIVNDFQKGDIAEGYSVSREKKESFPLTVTSAQKNPTAFYLCASRAASYEQYFGPGTRLTVT.